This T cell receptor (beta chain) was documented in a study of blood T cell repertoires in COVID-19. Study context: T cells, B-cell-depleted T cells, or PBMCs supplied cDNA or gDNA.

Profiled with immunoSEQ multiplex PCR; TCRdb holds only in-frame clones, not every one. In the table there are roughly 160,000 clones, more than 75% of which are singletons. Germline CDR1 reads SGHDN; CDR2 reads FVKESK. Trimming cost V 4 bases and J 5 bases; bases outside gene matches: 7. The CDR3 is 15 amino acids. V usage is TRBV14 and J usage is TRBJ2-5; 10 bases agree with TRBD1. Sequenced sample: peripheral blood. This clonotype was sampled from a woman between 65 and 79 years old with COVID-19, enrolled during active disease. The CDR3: CASSPRTGGQETQYF. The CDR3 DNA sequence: TGTGCCAGCAGCCCGAGGACAGGGGGTCAGGAGACCCAGTACTTC.